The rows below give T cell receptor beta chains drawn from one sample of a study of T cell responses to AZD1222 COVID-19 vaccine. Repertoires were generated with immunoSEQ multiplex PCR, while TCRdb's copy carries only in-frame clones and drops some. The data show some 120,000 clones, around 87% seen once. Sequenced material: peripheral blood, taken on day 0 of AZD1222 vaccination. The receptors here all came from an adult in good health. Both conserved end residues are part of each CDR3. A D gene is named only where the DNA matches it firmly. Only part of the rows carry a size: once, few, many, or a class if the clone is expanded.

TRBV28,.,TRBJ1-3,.,TGTGCCAGCAACTCCCAGGGTTTGCCTGGAAACACCATATATTTT,CASNSQGLPGNTIYF
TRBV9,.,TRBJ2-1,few,TGTGCCAGCAGCGTAGGAGGAGCGGATCCGTTCTTC,CASSVGGADPFF
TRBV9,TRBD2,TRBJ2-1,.,TGTGCCAGCAGCGAGGGACTAGCGGAGTATGAGCAGTTCTTC,CASSEGLAEYEQFF
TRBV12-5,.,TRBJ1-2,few,TGTGCTAGTGGTCTTTTCGACAGACACTATGGCTACACCTTC,CASGLFDRHYGYTF
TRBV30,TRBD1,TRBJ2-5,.,TGTGCCTGGAGTGTATCGTCAGGGGGAGAGACCCAGTACTTC,CAWSVSSGGETQYF
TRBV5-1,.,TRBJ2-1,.,TGCGCCAGCAGCCACGGGACCAACAATGAGCAGTTCTTC,CASSHGTNNEQFF
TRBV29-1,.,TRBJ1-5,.,TGCAGCGTGCTAGCGGAAAGCAATCAGCCCCAGCATTTT,CSVLAESNQPQHF
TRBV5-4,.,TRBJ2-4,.,TGTGCCAGCAGCTCGGGACAAAGGCTAGCCAAAAACATTCAGTACTTC,CASSSGQRLAKNIQYF
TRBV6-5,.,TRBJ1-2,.,TGTGCCAGCAGGACAACAGGGTATCATGGCTACACCTTC,CASRTTGYHGYTF
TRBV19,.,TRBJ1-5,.,TGTGCCAGTACCCGGCAATCGGGCGGCAATCAGCCCCAGCATTTT,CASTRQSGGNQPQHF
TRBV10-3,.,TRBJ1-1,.,TGTGCCATCAGCTCCCCCGGATCCTGGGCGGCTTTCTTT,CAISSPGSWAAFF
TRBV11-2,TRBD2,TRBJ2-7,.,TGTGCCAGCAGCCAACCCGCAGCGGGGTGGGAAGAGCAGTACTTC,CASSQPAAGWEEQYF
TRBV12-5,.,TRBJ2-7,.,TGTGCTAGTGGTCACCGAGGCGGGACACCCTACGAGCAGTACTTC,CASGHRGGTPYEQYF
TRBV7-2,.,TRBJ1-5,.,TGTGCCAGCAGCATCCGAAGGGGCGATCAGCCCCAGCATTTT,CASSIRRGDQPQHF
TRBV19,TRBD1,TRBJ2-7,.,TGTGCCAGTAGGCGGGACAGGTCAAACTCCTACGAGCAGTACTTC,CASRRDRSNSYEQYF
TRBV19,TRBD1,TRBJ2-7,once,TGTGCCAGTACCCCCTCGAAGGGCCCGACAGGGGTCTACGAGCAGTACTTC,CASTPSKGPTGVYEQYF
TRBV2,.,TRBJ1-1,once,TGTGCCAGCAAGGTGCAGGGAGACACTGAAGCTTTCTTT,CASKVQGDTEAFF
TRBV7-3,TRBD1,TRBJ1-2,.,TGTGCCAGCAGCCCAGGACAGGGGGCCTATGGCTACACCTTC,CASSPGQGAYGYTF
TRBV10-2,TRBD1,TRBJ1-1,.,TGCGCCAGCAGGGGACAGGGGAACATGAACACTGAAGCTTTCTTT,CASRGQGNMNTEAFF
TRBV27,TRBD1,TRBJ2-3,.,TGTGCCAGCACCCAACAGGGGTCCACAGATACGCAGTATTTT,CASTQQGSTDTQYF
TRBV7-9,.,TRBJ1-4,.,TGTGCCAGCAGCTTGTCCGTAAGAACTAATGAAAAACTGTTTTTT,CASSLSVRTNEKLFF
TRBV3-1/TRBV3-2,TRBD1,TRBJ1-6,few,TGTGCCAGCACCGCAAGGGTGGACAGGCGCAGTTCACCCCTCCACTTT,CASTARVDRRSSPLHF
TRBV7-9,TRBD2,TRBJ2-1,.,TGTGCCAGCAGCGCTACCGGGACTAGTTATCCCAATGAGCAGTTCTTC,CASSATGTSYPNEQFF
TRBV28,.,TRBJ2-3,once,TGTGCCAGCAGTTCGTCCAGGGGAGGAGATACGCAGTATTTT,CASSSSRGGDTQYF
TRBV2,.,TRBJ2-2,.,TGTGCCAGCAGTGAAGCGGGTCACGGGGAGCTGTTTTTT,CASSEAGHGELFF
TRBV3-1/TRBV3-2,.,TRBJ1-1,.,TGTGCCAGCAGCCCAGCGGGGCTGAACACTGAAGCTTTCTTT,CASSPAGLNTEAFF
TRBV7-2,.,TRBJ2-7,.,TGTGCCAGCAGCCTAATTCCCGACTCCTACGAGCAGTACTTC,CASSLIPDSYEQYF
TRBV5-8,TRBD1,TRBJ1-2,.,TGTGCCAGGAGGACAGGGTTTGGCTACACCTTC,CARRTGFGYTF
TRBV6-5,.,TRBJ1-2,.,TGTGCCAGCAGACCACACGACAGGCCGGAGGATGGCTACACCTTC,CASRPHDRPEDGYTF
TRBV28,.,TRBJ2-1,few,TGTGCCAGCAGTTTAGAGGTATACAATGAGCAGTTCTTC,CASSLEVYNEQFF
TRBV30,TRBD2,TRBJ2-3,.,TGTGCCTGGAGGCCGGGCTGGGGGGGAGGGTATTTT,CAWRPGWGGGYF
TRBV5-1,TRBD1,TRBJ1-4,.,TGCGCCAGCAGCTTGGGACAGGGGTTTAATGAAAAACTGTTTTTT,CASSLGQGFNEKLFF
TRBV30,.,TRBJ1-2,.,TGTGCCTGGGGGAGGCCCAGGATAAACTATGGCTACACCTTC,CAWGRPRINYGYTF
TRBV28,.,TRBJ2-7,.,TGTGCCAGCAGTTTAACCCAGGGGGGAACCTACGAGCAGTACTTC,CASSLTQGGTYEQYF
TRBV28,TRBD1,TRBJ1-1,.,TGTGCCAGCAGACAACAGGGGGACACTGAAGCTTTCTTT,CASRQQGDTEAFF
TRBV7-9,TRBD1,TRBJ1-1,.,TGTGCCAGCAGCTATGACAGGGTGAACACTGAAGCTTTCTTT,CASSYDRVNTEAFF
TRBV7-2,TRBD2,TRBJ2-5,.,TGTGCCAGCAGCTTAGTTAGACTAGCGGCATCTAATCAAGAGACCCAGTACTTC,CASSLVRLAASNQETQYF
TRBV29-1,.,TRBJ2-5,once,TGCAGCGTTGCGGTATCGTGGGGTCAAGAGACCCAGTACTTC,CSVAVSWGQETQYF
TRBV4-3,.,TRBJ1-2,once,TGCGCCAGCAGCCAAGATTTGAGGGATTATGGCTACACCTTC,CASSQDLRDYGYTF
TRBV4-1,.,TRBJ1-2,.,TGCGCCAGCAGCCAAGGGGCAGGGGTAGGCTACACCTTC,CASSQGAGVGYTF
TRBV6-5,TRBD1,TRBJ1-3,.,TGTGCCAGCAGTTACCAGGGGGCGGGCGGAAACACCATATATTTT,CASSYQGAGGNTIYF
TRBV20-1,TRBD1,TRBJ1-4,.,TGCAGTGCTAGTTCGACAGGGGGGAGTGAAAAACTGTTTTTT,CSASSTGGSEKLFF
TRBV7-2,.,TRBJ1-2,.,TGTGCCAGCAGCTTAGCAGGGGGGGCCCGATATGGCTACACCTTC,CASSLAGGARYGYTF
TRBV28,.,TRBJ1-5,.,TGTGCCAGCAGGCCAGGGTCCAGCAATCAGCCCCAGCATTTT,CASRPGSSNQPQHF
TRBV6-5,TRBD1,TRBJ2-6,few,TGTGCCAGCAGTTTGGGGACAGGGCCTGGGGCCAACGTCCTGACTTTC,CASSLGTGPGANVLTF
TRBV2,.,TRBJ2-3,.,TGTGCCAGCAGTGTCGGGTTCGATACGCAGTATTTT,CASSVGFDTQYF
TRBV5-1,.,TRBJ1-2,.,TGCGCCAGCAGCCTGATTGCGGCCCTCGGCAGTTATGGCTACACCTTC,CASSLIAALGSYGYTF
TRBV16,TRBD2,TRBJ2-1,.,TGTGCCAGCAGCCAAAGGGAACCCGGGACTAGCAAGCGCAATGAGCAGTTCTTC,CASSQREPGTSKRNEQFF
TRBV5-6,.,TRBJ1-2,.,TGTGCCAGCAGCCGTGGGGTTGGAGGGGCGCTCTTATTGAACACCTTC,CASSRGVGGALLLNTF
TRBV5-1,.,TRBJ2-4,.,TGCGCCAGCAGCTTGGAAGGGGTGGGCAAAAACATTCAGTACTTC,CASSLEGVGKNIQYF
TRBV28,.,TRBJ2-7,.,TGTGCCAGCAGTTTAGGCAGCTACTACGAGCAGTACTTC,CASSLGSYYEQYF
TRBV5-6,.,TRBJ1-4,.,TGTGCCAGCAGCCAGCGGGGGGCAGGAGATGAAAAACTGTTTTTT,CASSQRGAGDEKLFF
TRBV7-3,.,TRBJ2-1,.,TGTGCCAGCAGCCCCCCTGGGGGGATGGGCAATGAGCAGTTCTTC,CASSPPGGMGNEQFF
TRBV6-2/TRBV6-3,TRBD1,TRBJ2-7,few,TGTGCCAGCAGTTACTTGGGACAGGGGGCGAAGTCCTACGAGCAGTACTTC,CASSYLGQGAKSYEQYF
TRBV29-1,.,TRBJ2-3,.,TGCAGCGTTGACGGGACGGCAGATACGCAGTATTTT,CSVDGTADTQYF
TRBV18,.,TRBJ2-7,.,TGTGCCAGCTCACCATATGACGAGCAGTACTTC,CASSPYDEQYF
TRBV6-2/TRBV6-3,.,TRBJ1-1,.,TGTGCCAGCAGTTACGGAGGTTCGGCACCCGACCCGTGGGCTTTCTTT,CASSYGGSAPDPWAFF